Detailed here is one TCR beta chain. Its antigen is undetermined. Just one base apart from a much larger clone, this may be a read error. The germline CDR1 and CDR2 sequences are ENHRY and SYGVKD. The CDR3 runs to 14 residues. The data stem from a study of Graves' ophthalmopathy and Graves' hyperthyroidism. Study details: No ophthalmopathy within 18 months of follow-up signified stable hyperthyroidism.

Broader study findings: Blood also carried most expanded thyroid clonotypes exceeding 0.001 frequency. A model built from 13 signatures distinguished ophthalmopathy from stable hyperthyroidism with approximately 89% sensitivity and approximately 80% specificity.

Amplification from RNA transcripts yielded the TCR beta CDR3 regions. HTBI-primed first-round RT-PCR preceded second-round multiplex PCR. TCRdb passed the multiplex PCR reads through MiXCR, listing each CDR3 protein once. The sample holds 500,000 to 600,000 distinct CDR3 sequences, 35% to 45% seen once. If patients had other autoimmune diseases, uncontrolled infections, pregnancy or lactation, they were excluded. The sequence derives from an adult man with Graves' hyperthyroidism. The sequenced material came from peripheral blood or thyroid tissue (not recorded which). The chain uses TRBV10-3 and TRBJ1-1; D is unclear. The CDR3: CAIRHKVGIAETFF. As DNA, the CDR3 is TGTGCCATCAGGCACAAGGTGGGAATCGCTGAAACTTTCTTT.